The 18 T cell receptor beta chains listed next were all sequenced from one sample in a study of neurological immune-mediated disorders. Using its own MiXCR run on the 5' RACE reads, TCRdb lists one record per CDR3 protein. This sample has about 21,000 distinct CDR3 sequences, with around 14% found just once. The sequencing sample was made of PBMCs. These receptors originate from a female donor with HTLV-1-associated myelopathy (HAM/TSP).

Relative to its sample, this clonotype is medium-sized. DNA of the CDR3: TGTGCCAGCAGCGCCCCCCCGGGGGCTTCTGAGCAGTTCTTC. This sequence encodes CASSAPPGASEQFF. The gene calls are TRBV9 and TRBJ2-1; TRBD1 or TRBD2 may be the D gene (6 bases each). From germline, CDR1 is SGDLS and CDR2 YYNGEE. Trimming took off 3 bases at V and 9 bases at J, with 16 bases between the two ends. This CDR3 is 14 amino acids long.

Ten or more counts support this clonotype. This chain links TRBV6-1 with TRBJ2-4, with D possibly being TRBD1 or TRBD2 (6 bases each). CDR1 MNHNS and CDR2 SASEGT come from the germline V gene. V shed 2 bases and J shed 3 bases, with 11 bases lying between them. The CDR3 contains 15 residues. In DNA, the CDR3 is TGTGCCAGCAGTGAATCGGGGGCTGACAAAAACATTCAGTACTTC. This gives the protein CASSESGADKNIQYF.

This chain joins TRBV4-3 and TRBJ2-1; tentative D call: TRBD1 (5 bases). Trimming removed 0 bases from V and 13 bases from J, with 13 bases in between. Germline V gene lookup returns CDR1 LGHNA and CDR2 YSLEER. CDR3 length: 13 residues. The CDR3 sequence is CASSQEMGPGQFF. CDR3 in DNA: TGCGCCAGCAGCCAAGAGATGGGGCCAGGACAGTTCTTC.

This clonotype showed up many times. The CDR3 DNA is TGTGCCAGCAGCTTAGACCCAGGGGACAGCAATCAGCCCCAGCATTTT. Translated, it gives CASSLDPGDSNQPQHF. This rearrangement joins TRBV7-6 to TRBJ1-5, with a weak D call TRBD1 (6 bases). V was clipped by 1 base and J by 1 base, with 11 bases between them. Germline V gene sequence: CDR1 SGHVS, CDR2 FNYEAQ. The CDR3 loop spans 16 amino acids.

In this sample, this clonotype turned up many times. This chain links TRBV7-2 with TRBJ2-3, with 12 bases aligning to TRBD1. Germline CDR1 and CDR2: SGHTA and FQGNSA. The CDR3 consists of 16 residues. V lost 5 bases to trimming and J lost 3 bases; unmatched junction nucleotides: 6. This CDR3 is CASSAGQGAGTDTQYF. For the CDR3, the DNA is TGTGCCAGCAGCGCGGGACAGGGGGCGGGAACAGATACGCAGTATTTT.

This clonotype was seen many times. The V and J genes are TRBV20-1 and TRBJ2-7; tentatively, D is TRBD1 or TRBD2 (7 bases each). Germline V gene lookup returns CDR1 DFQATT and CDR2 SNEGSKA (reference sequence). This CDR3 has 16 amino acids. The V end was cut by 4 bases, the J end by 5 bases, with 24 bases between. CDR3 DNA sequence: TGCAGTGCTACCGACAGGGAGGGGGGAGGTATGGACGAGCAGTACTTC. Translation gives CSATDREGGGMDEQYF.

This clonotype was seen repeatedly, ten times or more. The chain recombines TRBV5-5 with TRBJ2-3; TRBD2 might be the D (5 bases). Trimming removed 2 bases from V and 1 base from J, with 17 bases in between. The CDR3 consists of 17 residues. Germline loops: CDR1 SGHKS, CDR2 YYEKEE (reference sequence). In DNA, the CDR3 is TGTGCCAGCAGCTTTTTCTACGCGGGTATGGGCACAGATACGCAGTATTTT. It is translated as CASSFFYAGMGTDTQYF.

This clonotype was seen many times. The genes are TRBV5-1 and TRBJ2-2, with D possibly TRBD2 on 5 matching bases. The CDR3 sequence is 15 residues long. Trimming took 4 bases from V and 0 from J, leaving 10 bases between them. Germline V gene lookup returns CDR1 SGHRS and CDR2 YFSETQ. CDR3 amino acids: CASSIQRSNTGELFF. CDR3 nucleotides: TGCGCCAGCAGCATCCAGCGGTCGAACACCGGGGAGCTGTTTTTT.

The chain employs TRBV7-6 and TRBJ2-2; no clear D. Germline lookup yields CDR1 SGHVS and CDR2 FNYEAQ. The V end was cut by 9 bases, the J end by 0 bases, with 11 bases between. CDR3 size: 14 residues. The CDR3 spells CARRSTTNTGELFF. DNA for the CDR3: TGTGCCAGAAGGTCAACTACGAACACCGGGGAGCTGTTTTTT.

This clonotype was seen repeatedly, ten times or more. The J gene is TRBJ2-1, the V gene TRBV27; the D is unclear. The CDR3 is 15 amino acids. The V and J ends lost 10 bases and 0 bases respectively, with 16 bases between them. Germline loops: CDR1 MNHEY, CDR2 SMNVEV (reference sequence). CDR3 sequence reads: CAIRSSESSYNEQFF. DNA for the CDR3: TGTGCCATCAGGAGTTCCGAGAGCTCCTACAATGAGCAGTTCTTC.

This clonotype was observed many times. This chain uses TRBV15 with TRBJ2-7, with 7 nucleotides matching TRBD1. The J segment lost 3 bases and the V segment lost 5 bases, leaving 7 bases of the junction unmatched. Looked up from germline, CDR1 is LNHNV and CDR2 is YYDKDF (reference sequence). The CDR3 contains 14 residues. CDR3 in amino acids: CATSASDRYYEQYF. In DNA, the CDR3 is TGTGCCACCAGCGCCTCGGACAGGTACTACGAGCAGTACTTC.

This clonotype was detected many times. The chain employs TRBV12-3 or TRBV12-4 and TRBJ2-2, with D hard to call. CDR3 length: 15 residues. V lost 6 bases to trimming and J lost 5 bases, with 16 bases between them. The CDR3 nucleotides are TGTGCCAGCAGCCCCCGTCTCACCAAAACCGGGGAGCTGTTTTTT. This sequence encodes CASSPRLTKTGELFF.

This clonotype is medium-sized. CDR3 DNA: TGTGCCAGCAGCTTAGGAGGGGGGAGCAATCAGCCCCAGCATTTT. Amino acids: CASSLGGGSNQPQHF. This chain joins TRBV7-2 and TRBJ1-5; D possibly corresponds to TRBD1 (6 bases). CDR1 and CDR2 (germline): SGHTA, FQGNSA. The CDR3 is 15 residues long. With 1 base removed from V and 1 base from J, the gap between germline ends came to 8 bases.

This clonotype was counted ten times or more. The CDR3 coding sequence is TGCAGTGCCGAAAGGGACAGAAGAAATGAAAAACTGTTTTTT. Translated, it gives CSAERDRRNEKLFF. V and J are TRBV20-1 and TRBJ1-4, with TRBD1 identical over 7 bases. J was trimmed by 5 bases and V by 6 bases; bases with no gene match: 9. This CDR3 comprises 14 residues. Per the germline V gene, CDR1 is DFQATT and CDR2 is SNEGSKA (reference sequence).

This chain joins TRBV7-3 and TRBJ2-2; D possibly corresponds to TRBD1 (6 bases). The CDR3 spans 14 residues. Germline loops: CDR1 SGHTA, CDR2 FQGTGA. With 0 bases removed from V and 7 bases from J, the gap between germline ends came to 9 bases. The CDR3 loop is CASSLTGTYGELFF. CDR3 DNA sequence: TGTGCCAGCAGCTTAACCGGGACATACGGGGAGCTGTTTTTT.

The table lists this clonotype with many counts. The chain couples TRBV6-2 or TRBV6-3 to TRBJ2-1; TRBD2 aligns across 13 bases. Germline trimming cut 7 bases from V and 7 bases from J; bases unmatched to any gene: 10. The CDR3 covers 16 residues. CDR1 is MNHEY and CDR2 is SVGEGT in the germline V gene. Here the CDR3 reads CASTYQTSGGRNEQFF. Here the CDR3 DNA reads TGTGCCAGCACCTATCAGACTAGCGGGGGGCGAAATGAGCAGTTCTTC.

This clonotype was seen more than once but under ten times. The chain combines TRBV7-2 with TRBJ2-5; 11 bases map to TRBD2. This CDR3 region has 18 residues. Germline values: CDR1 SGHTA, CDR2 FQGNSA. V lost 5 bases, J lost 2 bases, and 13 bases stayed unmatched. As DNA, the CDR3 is TGTGCCAGCAGCGACCCTCCTGGGACTAGCGGCGATCAAGAGACCCAGTACTTC. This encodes CASSDPPGTSGDQETQYF. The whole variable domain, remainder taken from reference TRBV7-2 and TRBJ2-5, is GAGVSQSPSNKVTEKGKDVELRCDPISGHTALYWYRQSLGQGLEFLIYFQGNSAPDKSGLPSDRFSAERTGGSVSTLTIQRTQQEDSAVYLCASSDPPGTSGDQETQYFGPGTRLLVL.

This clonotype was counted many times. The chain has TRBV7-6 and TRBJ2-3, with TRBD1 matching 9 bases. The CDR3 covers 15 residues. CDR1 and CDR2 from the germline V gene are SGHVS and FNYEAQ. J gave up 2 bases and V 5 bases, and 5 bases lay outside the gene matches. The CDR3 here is CASSRLQGATDTQYF. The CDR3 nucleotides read TGTGCCAGCAGCCGTTTACAGGGGGCCACAGATACGCAGTATTTT.